This TCR beta chain was captured by sequencing in a study of cytomegalovirus exposure and HLA in healthy donors. Study observations and caveats: A later analysis by the authors found several of the most significant clusters apparently linked to common viral pathogens.

A remark on this clone: Its specificity is unknown.

Trimming removed 2 bases at V and 8 bases at J, with 12 bases between. The CDR3 spans 13 residues. Germline V lookup: CDR1 MNHEY, CDR2 SMNVEV (reference sequence). When sampled, the donors appeared nominally healthy, though they likely had unrecorded immune exposures. Vbeta (60) and Jbeta (13) primers were used in the PCR. This table comes from immunoSEQ multiplex PCR, and its TCRdb copy is limited to in-frame clones, with some not included. Of some 150,000 clones detected, approximately 78% appear once; the ten largest clones hold 3.2%. Sequenced: PBMCs. The V call is TRBV27, the J call TRBJ1-1; the D is unclear. This clonotype was obtained from a man in his late teens or twenties in good health and CMV-seropositive. The CDR3 DNA sequence: TGTGCCAGCAGTTTAGTTGAAGGGAGAGAAGCTTTCTTT. Translating gives CASSLVEGREAFF.